The sequence of this T cell receptor beta chain was determined in a study of PD-L1 blockade in urothelial cancer. About the study: Analyzed time points were 3 weeks (second dose) and 6 weeks after therapy began.

From germline, CDR1 is MGHRA and CDR2 YSYEKL. V shed 0 bases and J 7 bases; nucleotides not matched to a gene: 8. This CDR3 is 15 amino acids long. The time point here: peripheral blood 6 weeks after treatment start. Assay used: immunoSEQ multiplex PCR; TCRdb lists only in-frame clones, some missing. Here the sample spans tens of thousands of clones, approximately 83% being singletons. The source was PBMCs, collected around atezolizumab (anti-PD-L1) treatment. This sequence joins TRBV4-1 and TRBJ2-7, with 8 bases identical to TRBD2. The receptor was derived from a man in his fifties or sixties with urothelial cancer. This CDR3 reads CASSQEPGGAREQYF. The CDR3, as DNA: TGCGCCAGCAGCCAAGAACCCGGGGGGGCCCGAGAGCAGTACTTC.